The clone carrying this T cell receptor beta chain occurred many times. Its target is not known. TCR alpha and beta CDR3 regions were amplified from RNA using iRepertoire nested multiplex PCR. TCRdb itself ran the multiplex PCR reads through MiXCR, one entry per CDR3 protein. This sample has approximately 110,000 distinct CDR3 sequences, with about 23% found just once. CDR1 is SGHVS, CDR2 FQNEAQ, per germline. This CDR3 is 16 amino acids long. Trimming cost V 5 bases and J 5 bases, with 19 bases left between them. The sample belongs to a study of glioma-infiltrating T cells. Findings of the study overall: Only very few CDR3 sequences appeared in both tissue and blood.

The gene calls are TRBV7-8 and TRBJ2-1, with D possibly being TRBD2 (6 bases). The sample taken for sequencing was glioma tissue, nonneoplastic brain tissue, or PBMCs (not recorded which). The sequence was collected from a human donor with low-grade glioma or glioblastoma, undergoing nonglioma brain surgery, or in good health (not recorded which). CDR3 nucleotides: TGTGCCAGCAGCCCCGATCGAGGTTGGGAGGACAATGAGCAGTTCTTC. Its protein is CASSPDRGWEDNEQFF.